This T cell receptor (beta chain) was captured in a study of blood T cell repertoires in COVID-19. Across the study: Acute and convalescent COVID-19 specimens originated in the United States, Italy and Spain.

In the study's own analysis: Nucleated cell counts were estimated from reference gene primer amplification. Only in-frame clones appear in the TCRdb table, and some are missing; sequencing was by immunoSEQ multiplex PCR. D and trimming were read from the DNA, whereas the V and J calls and clone size are those reported in that table. The sample shows about 9,200 clones, about 80% of them seen only once. Germline CDR1 reads LGHNT; CDR2 reads FRNRAP. This CDR3 is 15 amino acids long. The V end lost 7 bases, the J end lost 6 bases, and 19 bases lay between the germline ends. Sequencing was done on a sample of peripheral blood. The chain links TRBV12-5 to TRBJ2-1, with D possibly being TRBD1 (5 bases). This sequence originates from a man between 65 and 80 years old with active COVID-19. The CDR3 DNA is TGTGCTAGTGCCCTGGGGCAGTCCCAGCTCAATGAGCAGTTCTTC. Amino acids: CASALGQSQLNEQFF.